This T cell receptor (beta chain) was identified during a study of cytomegalovirus exposure and HLA in healthy donors. General study points: CMV antigen specificity of three CMV-associated chains was confirmed in vitro.

Both 60 Vbeta primers and 13 Jbeta primers went into the PCR. Repertoires were generated with immunoSEQ multiplex PCR, while TCRdb's copy carries only in-frame clones and drops some. Among roughly 160,000 clones listed, 70% to 90% were seen once. Trimming took off 1 base at V and 0 bases at J, with 3 bases between the two ends. CDR3 length: 13 amino acids. The germline V gene has CDR1 LNHDA and CDR2 SQIVND (reference sequence). About this clone: Its antigen is not known. The same CDR3 can be traced to other DNA sequences in this sample.

The clonotype originates from a woman younger than 45 in good health and CMV-seronegative. The chain combines TRBV19 with TRBJ1-1, with D unresolved. Material for sequencing was PBMCs. The CDR3 DNA sequence: TGTGCCAGTAGTATAGCTGTGAACACTGAAGCTTTCTTT. Amino acids: CASSIAVNTEAFF.